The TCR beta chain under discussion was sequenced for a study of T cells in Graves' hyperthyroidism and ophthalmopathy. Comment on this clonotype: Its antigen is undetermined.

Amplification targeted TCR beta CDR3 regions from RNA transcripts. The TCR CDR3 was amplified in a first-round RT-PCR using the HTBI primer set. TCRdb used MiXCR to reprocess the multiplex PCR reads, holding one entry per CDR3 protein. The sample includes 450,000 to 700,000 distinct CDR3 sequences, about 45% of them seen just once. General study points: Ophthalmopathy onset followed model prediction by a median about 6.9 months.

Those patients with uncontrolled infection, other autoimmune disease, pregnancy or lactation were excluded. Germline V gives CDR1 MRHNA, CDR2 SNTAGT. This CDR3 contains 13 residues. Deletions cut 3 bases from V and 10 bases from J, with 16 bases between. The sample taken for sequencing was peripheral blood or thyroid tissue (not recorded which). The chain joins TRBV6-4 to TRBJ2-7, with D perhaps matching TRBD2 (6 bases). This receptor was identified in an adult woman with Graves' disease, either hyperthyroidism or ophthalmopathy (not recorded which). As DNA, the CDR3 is TGTGCCAGCAGTGAAGTCAGGGAGGCTACCCAGTACTTC. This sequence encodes CASSEVREATQYF.